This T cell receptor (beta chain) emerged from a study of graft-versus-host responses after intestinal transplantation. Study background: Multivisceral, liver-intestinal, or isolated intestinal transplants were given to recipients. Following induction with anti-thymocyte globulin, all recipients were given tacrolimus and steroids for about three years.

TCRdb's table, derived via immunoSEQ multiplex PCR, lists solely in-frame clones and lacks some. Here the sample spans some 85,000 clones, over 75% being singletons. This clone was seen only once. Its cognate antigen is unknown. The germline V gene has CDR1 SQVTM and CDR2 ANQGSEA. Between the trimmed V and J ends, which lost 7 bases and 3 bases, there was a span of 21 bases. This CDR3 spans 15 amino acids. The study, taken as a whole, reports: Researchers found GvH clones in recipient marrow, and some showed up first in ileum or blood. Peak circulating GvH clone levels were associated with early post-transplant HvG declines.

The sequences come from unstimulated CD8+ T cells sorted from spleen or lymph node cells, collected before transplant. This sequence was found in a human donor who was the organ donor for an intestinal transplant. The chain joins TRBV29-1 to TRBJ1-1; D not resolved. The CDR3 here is CSGFPSPGTYTEAFF. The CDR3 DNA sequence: TGCAGCGGCTTCCCGTCGCCGGGCACCTACACTGAAGCTTTCTTT.